This TCR beta chain emerged from a study of T cell changes during pregnancy in multiple sclerosis. TCRdb's table, derived via immunoSEQ multiplex PCR, lists solely in-frame clones and lacks some. The sample consists of some 40,000 clones, just over 90% of them appearing once. CDR1 MNHEY and CDR2 SMNVEV come from the germline V gene (reference sequence). The CDR3 has 15 amino acids. After removal of 5 bases from V and 6 bases from J, the junction contained 7 bases not matched to a gene. Sequencing was performed on CD4+ T cells from peripheral blood mononuclear cells, taken in the third trimester of pregnancy. This clonotype was sampled from a female donor with multiple sclerosis, enrolled in a pregnancy study. The genes are TRBV27 and TRBJ2-7; 13 nucleotides agree with TRBD2. DNA for the CDR3: TGTGCCAGCAGTCGACTAGCGGGAGGAGCGGGCGAGCAGTACTTC. Its translation is CASSRLAGGAGEQYF.